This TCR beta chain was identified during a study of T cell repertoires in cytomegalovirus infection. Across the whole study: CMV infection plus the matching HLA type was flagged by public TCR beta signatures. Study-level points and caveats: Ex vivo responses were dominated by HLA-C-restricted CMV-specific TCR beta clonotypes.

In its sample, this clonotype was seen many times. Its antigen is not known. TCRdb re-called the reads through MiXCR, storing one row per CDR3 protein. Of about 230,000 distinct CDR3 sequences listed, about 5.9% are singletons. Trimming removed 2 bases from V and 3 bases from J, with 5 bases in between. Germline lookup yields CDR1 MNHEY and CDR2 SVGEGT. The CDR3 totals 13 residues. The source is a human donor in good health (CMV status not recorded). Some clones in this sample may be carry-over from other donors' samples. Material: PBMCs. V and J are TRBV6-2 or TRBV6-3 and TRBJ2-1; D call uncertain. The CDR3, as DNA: TGTGCCAGCAGTTACGGGTTCTACAATGAGCAGTTCTTC. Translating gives CASSYGFYNEQFF.